The 21 T cell receptor beta chains in this list originate from one sample, sequenced in a study of control samples from healthy donors and cancer patients. This table comes from immunoSEQ multiplex PCR, and its TCRdb copy is limited to in-frame clones, with some not included. The data hold fewer than 200,000 clones, with around 87% observed a single time. Sequencing used blood. These receptor sequences come from a woman between 45 and 60 years old in good health.

This chain connects TRBV30 to TRBJ1-3; 8 bases are shared with TRBD1. With V trimmed by 6 bases and J by 0 bases, 1 base remained unmatched. The length of the CDR3 is 13 residues. Germline CDR1 and CDR2: GTSNPN and SVGIG (reference sequence). The CDR3 region has the DNA TGTGCCTGTGACAGGGGCTCTGGAAACACCATATATTTT. Translated, it gives CACDRGSGNTIYF.

This clone appeared once. The chain recombines TRBV21-1 with TRBJ2-4. TRBV21-1 has pseudogene status. This CDR3 contains 16 residues. The CDR3 loop reads CASSKRGPLAKNIQYF. The CDR3 DNA sequence: TGTGCCAGCAGCAAACGGGGACCACTAGCCAAAAACATTCAGTACTTC.

The chain is built from TRBV6-5 and TRBJ2-7; TRBD1 aligns across 9 bases. Germline V lookup: CDR1 MNHEY, CDR2 SVGAGI. Trimming at V came to 6 bases and at J to 5 bases, leaving 5 bases not matched to a gene. The CDR3 contains 13 residues. CDR3 in DNA: TGTGCCAGCAGGGGACAGGGAGGTAACGAGCAGTACTTC. As protein: CASRGQGGNEQYF.

This chain uses TRBV4-1 with TRBJ1-2; D is undetermined. The V and J ends lost 1 base and 5 bases respectively, with 11 bases between them. Looked up from germline, CDR1 is MGHRA and CDR2 is YSYEKL. CDR3 length equals 14 residues. CDR3 protein: CASSQASTRYGYTF. In DNA, the CDR3 is TGCGCCAGCAGCCAAGCGAGTACCCGGTATGGCTACACCTTC.

The V call is TRBV28, the J call TRBJ1-5, with D unresolved. Germline CDR1 MDHEN, CDR2 SYDVKM. The germline V and J ends were trimmed by 4 bases and 2 bases, with 9 bases remaining between them. The CDR3 runs to 14 residues. The CDR3 region is CASSSGIRNQPQHF. In DNA form, the CDR3 reads TGTGCCAGCAGTTCTGGGATTCGCAATCAGCCCCAGCATTTT.

The chain combines TRBV19 with TRBJ2-1, with 10 nucleotides matching TRBD2. Germline CDR1 is LNHDA and CDR2 is SQIVND (reference sequence). After removal of 3 bases from V and 1 base from J, the junction contained 9 bases not matched to a gene. This CDR3 has 18 amino acids. The CDR3, as DNA: TGTGCCAGTAGTATTGACGGACTAGCGGAAACTTCCTACAATGAGCAGTTCTTC. It encodes CASSIDGLAETSYNEQFF.

V usage is TRBV6-5 and J usage is TRBJ1-1; 9 bases align to TRBD1. V dropped 4 bases and J dropped 4; count of bases not matched to a gene: 4. This CDR3 has 14 residues. Germline CDR1 reads MNHEY; CDR2 reads SVGAGI. CDR3 amino acids: CASSFGQGSTEAFF. CDR3 coding DNA: TGTGCCAGCAGTTTCGGACAGGGGAGCACTGAAGCTTTCTTT.

The chain links TRBV7-9 to TRBJ1-4; D is undetermined. There are 13 residues in the CDR3. Trimming took 8 bases from V and 5 from J, leaving 12 bases between them. The germline V gene encodes CDR1 SEHNR and CDR2 FQNEAQ (reference sequence). The CDR3: CASLTTDNEKLFF. CDR3 bases: TGTGCCAGCTTGACAACGGACAATGAAAAACTGTTTTTT.

A few counts support this clone. The CDR3 nucleotides are TGTGCCAGCAGCTTAACTTCCTCCTACGAGCAGTACTTC. This translates into CASSLTSSYEQYF. This chain joins TRBV7-2 and TRBJ2-7; D uncertain. CDR3 length: 13 residues. V lost 2 bases, J lost 0 bases, and 5 bases lay in between. Germline V gene sequence: CDR1 SGHTA, CDR2 FQGNSA. Full variable domain (missing parts from reference TRBV7-2 and TRBJ2-7): GAGVSQSPSNKVTEKGKDVELRCDPISGHTALYWYRQSLGQGLEFLIYFQGNSAPDKSGLPSDRFSAERTGGSVSTLTIQRTQQEDSAVYLCASSLTSSYEQYFGPGTRLTVT.

In regard to this clone: One end of the junction does not line up with germline, which may come from a read error. The genes are TRBV5-1 and TRBJ2-2, with D possibly matching TRBD2 (6 bases). CDR1 is SGHRS, CDR2 YFSETQ, per germline. This CDR3 is built from 11 residues. CDR3 amino acids: CASSLDGGLFF. The CDR3 DNA reads TGCGCCAGCAGCTTGGACGGGGGGCTGTTTTTT.

The rearrangement links TRBV7-2 to TRBJ2-1; tentative D call: TRBD1 (6 bases). The CDR3 contains 16 residues. The V end lost 2 bases, the J end lost 5 bases, and 16 bases lay between the germline ends. Per germline, CDR1 SGHTA and CDR2 FQGNSA. In nucleotides, the CDR3 is TGTGCCAGCAGCTTACACCCCCGGGACACCAACAATGAGCAGTTCTTC. Residues: CASSLHPRDTNNEQFF. Based on the CDR3 plus reference TRBV7-2 and TRBJ2-1, the full variable domain is GAGVSQSPSNKVTEKGKDVELRCDPISGHTALYWYRQSLGQGLEFLIYFQGNSAPDKSGLPSDRFSAERTGGSVSTLTIQRTQQEDSAVYLCASSLHPRDTNNEQFFGPGTRLTVL.

As to this clone: The junction does not match germline at one end; this may be a read error. V and J are TRBV9 and TRBJ1-2; TRBD1 is a possible D gene (5 bases). Germline CDR1 reads SGDLS; CDR2 reads YYNGEE. The CDR3 is 12 residues long. CDR3 sequence reads: CARSGGGYGYTF. DNA for the CDR3: TGTGCCCGCAGCGGGGGGGGCTATGGCTACACCTTC.

The chain combines TRBV30 with TRBJ1-3; D possibly corresponds to TRBD1 (6 bases). This CDR3 contains 14 residues. The germline V gene encodes CDR1 GTSNPN and CDR2 SVGIG (reference sequence). Trimming removed 0 bases from V and 1 base from J, with 7 bases in between. The CDR3 region is CAWSVGGSGNTIYF. Written as DNA, the CDR3 is TGTGCCTGGAGTGTAGGGGGATCTGGAAACACCATATATTTT.

This chain links TRBV7-3 with TRBJ2-6; 7 bases line up with TRBD1. The CDR3 has 17 residues. Germline CDR1 SGHTA, CDR2 FQGTGA. After removal of 5 bases from V and 0 bases from J, the junction contained 7 bases not matched to a gene. As DNA, the CDR3 is TGTGCCAGCAGCGACAGGGCCTTAAACTCTGGGGCCAACGTCCTGACTTTC. Translated, it gives CASSDRALNSGANVLTF.

The chain employs TRBV28 and TRBJ1-6, with a weak D call TRBD1 (6 bases). V was trimmed by 5 bases and J by 4 bases, leaving 15 bases between them. The CDR3 is 16 amino acids. Germline V CDR1 and CDR2: MDHEN, SYDVKM. CDR3: CASSTREGGYNSPLHF. CDR3 nucleotide sequence: TGTGCCAGCAGTACCCGTGAAGGGGGATATAATTCACCCCTCCACTTT.

This chain links TRBV9 with TRBJ1-1; D gene unclear. Trimming left V 3 bases short and J 4 bases short, with 10 bases between. The CDR3 runs 13 residues. Germline lookup yields CDR1 SGDLS and CDR2 YYNGEE. CDR3 residues: CASSGRLRTEAFF. The CDR3 region has the DNA TGTGCCAGCAGCGGAAGGCTCCGCACTGAAGCTTTCTTT.

The V call is TRBV5-4, the J call TRBJ2-4; D is ambiguous. The CDR3 totals 13 residues. V lost 4 bases and J 8 bases, leaving 13 bases between the germline ends. Per germline, CDR1 SGHNT and CDR2 YYREEE (reference sequence). This CDR3 reads CASSPLTYDIQYF. In DNA form, the CDR3 reads TGTGCCAGCAGCCCATTAACGTATGACATTCAGTACTTC.

The J gene is TRBJ2-3, the V gene TRBV7-3; a possible D gene is TRBD2 (6 bases). Germline V CDR1 and CDR2: SGHTA, FQGTGA. V lost 6 bases and J 5 bases, leaving 18 bases between the germline ends. The CDR3 is made up of 15 amino acids. CDR3 sequence: CASSWDSSLEDTQYF. CDR3 bases: TGTGCCAGCAGTTGGGACTCCTCTTTAGAAGATACGCAGTATTTT.

The genes are TRBV2 and TRBJ2-3, with D tentatively TRBD1 (6 bases). This CDR3 contains 15 residues. CDR1 SNHLY and CDR2 FYNNEI come from the germline V gene. V was cut by 3 bases and J by 0 bases, with 10 bases left in between. In DNA form, the CDR3 reads TGTGCCAGCAGTGAGGACAGAGTTAGCACAGATACGCAGTATTTT. Encoded protein: CASSEDRVSTDTQYF.

The chain recombines TRBV29-1 with TRBJ1-6; maybe TRBD1 (6 bases). Germline V lookup: CDR1 SQVTM, CDR2 ANQGSEA. V lost 4 bases to trimming and J lost 7 bases, with 11 bases between them. The CDR3 contains 13 residues. The CDR3 here is CSVAGQGNSPLHF. The CDR3 region has the DNA TGCAGCGTTGCGGGTCAGGGGAATTCACCCCTCCACTTT. The entire variable domain, with the rest obtained from reference TRBV29-1 and TRBJ1-6, is as follows: SAVISQKPSRDICQRGTSLTIQCQVDSQVTMMFWYRQQPGQSLTLIATANQGSEATYESGFVIDKFPISRPNLTFSTLTVSNMSPEDSSIYLCSVAGQGNSPLHFGNGTRLTVT.

The V and J genes are TRBV18 and TRBJ2-5; D tentatively fits TRBD1 or TRBD2 (5 bases each). Per germline, CDR1 KGHSH and CDR2 LQKENI. The CDR3 totals 18 residues. With 6 bases removed from V and 5 bases from J, the gap between germline ends came to 28 bases. CDR3 nucleotides: TGTGCCAGCTCGCAATTGATACCTACTCAGGGAGTCGGGGAGACCCAGTACTTC. Its protein is CASSQLIPTQGVGETQYF.